This T cell receptor (beta chain) was found in a study of T cells in Graves' hyperthyroidism and ophthalmopathy. Points from the study as a whole: Researchers report that a 13 V-J model separated ophthalmopathy from stable hyperthyroidism.

Diagnoses used clinical symptoms, serum thyroxine and TRAb, thyroid ultrasound and orbital computed tomography. Regions amplified from RNA transcripts were the TCR beta CDR3 regions. The study used the HTBI primer set for a first-round RT-PCR of the TCR CDR3. A single record per CDR3 protein comes from TCRdb applying MiXCR to the multiplex PCR reads. This sample carries hundreds of thousands of distinct CDR3 sequences, approximately 36% of them seen once, and the ten largest clones take 31%. As regards this clonotype: Its specificity is not known. This may stem from a read error, because a much larger clone lies one nucleotide away.

Specimen: blood. The receptor's source is a woman in her forties with Graves' hyperthyroidism.

CDR3 coding DNA: TGTGCCAGCAGCGTAATGGACAGTTGGAAGTTAGGCTACACCTTC. It encodes CASSVMDSWKLGYTF. This rearrangement joins TRBV9 to TRBJ1-2, with D possibly matching TRBD1 (6 bases). This CDR3 comprises 15 residues. The germline gives CDR1 SGDLS, CDR2 YYNGEE. Trimming took off 1 base at V and 8 bases at J, with 18 bases between the two ends.